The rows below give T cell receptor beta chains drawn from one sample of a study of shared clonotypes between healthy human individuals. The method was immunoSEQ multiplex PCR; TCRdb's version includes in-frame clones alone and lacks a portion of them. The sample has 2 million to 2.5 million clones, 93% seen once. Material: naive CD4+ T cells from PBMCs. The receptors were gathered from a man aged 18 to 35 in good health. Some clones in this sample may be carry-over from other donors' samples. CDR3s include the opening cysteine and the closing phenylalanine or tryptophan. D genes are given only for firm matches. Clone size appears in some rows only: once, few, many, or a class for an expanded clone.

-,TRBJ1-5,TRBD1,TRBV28,TGTGCCAGCAGTCAAGGGACAGGGGCTAGCAATCAGCCCCAGCATTTT,CASSQGTGASNQPQHF
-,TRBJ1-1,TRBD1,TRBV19,TGTGCCAGTAGCAACAGGGGCCTAACTGAAGCTTTCTTT,CASSNRGLTEAFF
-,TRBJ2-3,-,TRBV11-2,TGTGCCAGCAGGGCTAGCGCAGATACGCAGTATTTT,CASRASADTQYF
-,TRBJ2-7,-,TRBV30,TGTGCCTGGAGGGGGGCGGGCGGAGAGCAGTACTTC,CAWRGAGGEQYF
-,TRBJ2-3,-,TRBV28,TGTGCCAGCACTACTGGGTCCAGCACAGATACGCAGTATTTT,CASTTGSSTDTQYF
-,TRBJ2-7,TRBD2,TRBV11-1,TGTGCCAGCAGCCCGGGGGGGGCCCGGAACCGGGACTACTCCTACGAGCAGTACTTC,CASSPGGARNRDYSYEQYF
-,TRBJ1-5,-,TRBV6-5,TGTGCCAGCAGTTACTCGGGTGGGCATCAGCCCCAGCATTTT,CASSYSGGHQPQHF
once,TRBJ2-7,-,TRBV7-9,TGTGCCAGCATCTACGCCGGGGGAAACTACGAGCAGTACTTC,CASIYAGGNYEQYF
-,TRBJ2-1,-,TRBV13,TGTGCCAGCAGCTTAGATAGCGGTCCCTACAATGAGCAGTTCTTC,CASSLDSGPYNEQFF
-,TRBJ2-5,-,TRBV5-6,TGTGCCAGCAGCTTGGAAGGGGTAGAGACCCAGTACTTC,CASSLEGVETQYF
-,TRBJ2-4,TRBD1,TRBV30,TGTGCCTGGAGTGCCGGGACAGGTGACATTCAGTACTTC,CAWSAGTGDIQYF
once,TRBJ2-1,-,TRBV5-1,TGCGCCAGCAGCCTGCAGCAGGGGACCTACAATGAGCAGTTCTTC,CASSLQQGTYNEQFF
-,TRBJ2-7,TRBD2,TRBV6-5,TGTGCCAGCAGTTACGCTGGGGGGGAGGGCTACGAGCAGTACTTC,CASSYAGGEGYEQYF
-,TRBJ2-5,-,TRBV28,TGTGCCAGCCAGCTAGGGGGGAAGACCCAGTACTTC,CASQLGGKTQYF
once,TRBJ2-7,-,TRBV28,TGTGCCAGCAGTCAAGACAGAATCTCCTACGAGCAGTACTTC,CASSQDRISYEQYF
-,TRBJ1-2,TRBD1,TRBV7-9,TGTGCCAGCAGCCCAACGGCACCGGGACAGGCTTATGGCTACACCTTC,CASSPTAPGQAYGYTF
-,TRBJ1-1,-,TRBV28,TGTGCCAGCGCAGGGTCCACTGAAGCTTTCTTT,CASAGSTEAFF
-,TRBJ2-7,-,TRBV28,TGTGCCAGCCACTCTGGGGGCGGATGGTACGAGCAGTACTTC,CASHSGGGWYEQYF
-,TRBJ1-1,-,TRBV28,TGTGCCAGCGAAGGGAACACTGAAGCTTTCTTT,CASEGNTEAFF
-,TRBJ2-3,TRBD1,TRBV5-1,TGCGCCAGCAGCCCCCGAGGGACAGGGCAAGCATTCACAGATACGCAGTATTTT,CASSPRGTGQAFTDTQYF
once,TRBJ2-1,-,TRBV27,TGTGCCAGCAGTCCCCGGACACCGCTCTACAATGAGCAGTTCTTC,CASSPRTPLYNEQFF
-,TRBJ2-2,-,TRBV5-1,TGCGCCAGCAGCATACTCAGGGAGCGTTGGACCGGGGAGCTGTTTTTT,CASSILRERWTGELFF
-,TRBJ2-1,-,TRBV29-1,TGCAGCGCCTCTCGTGGGGCTCCCTCCTACAATGAGCAGTTCTTC,CSASRGAPSYNEQFF
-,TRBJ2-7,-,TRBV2,TGTGCCAGCAGCGAGGGACTTTCTAGCGCTGGCTACGAGCAGTACTTC,CASSEGLSSAGYEQYF
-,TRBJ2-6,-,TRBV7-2,TGTGCCAGCAGCCCCCGAAGGATCTCTGGGGCCAACGTCCTGACTTTC,CASSPRRISGANVLTF
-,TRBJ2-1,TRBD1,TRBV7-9,TGTGCCAGCAGCCCCCGAGGGGGCGCCTCCTACAATGAGCAGTTCTTC,CASSPRGGASYNEQFF
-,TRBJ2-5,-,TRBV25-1,TGTGCCAGCAACCGGGGGCCACAAGAGACCCAGTACTTC,CASNRGPQETQYF
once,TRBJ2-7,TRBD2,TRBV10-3,TGTGCCATCAGGACTAGCGGGAGCCTGGACGAGCAGTACTTC,CAIRTSGSLDEQYF
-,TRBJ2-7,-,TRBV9,TGTGCCAGCAGCGTAGACAGGGCGTCATACGAGCAGTACTTC,CASSVDRASYEQYF